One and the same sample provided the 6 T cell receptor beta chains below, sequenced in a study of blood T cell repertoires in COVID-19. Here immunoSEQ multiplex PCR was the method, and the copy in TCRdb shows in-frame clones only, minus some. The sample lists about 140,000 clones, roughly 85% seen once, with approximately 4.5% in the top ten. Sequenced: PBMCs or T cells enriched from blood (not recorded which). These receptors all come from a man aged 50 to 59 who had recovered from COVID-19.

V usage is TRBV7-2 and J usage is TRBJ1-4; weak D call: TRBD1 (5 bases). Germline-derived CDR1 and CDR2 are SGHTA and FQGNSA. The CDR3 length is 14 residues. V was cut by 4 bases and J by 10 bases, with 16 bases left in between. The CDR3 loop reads CASSSVYQGGKLFF. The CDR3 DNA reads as TGTGCCAGCAGCTCCGTGTACCAGGGCGGAAAACTGTTTTTT.

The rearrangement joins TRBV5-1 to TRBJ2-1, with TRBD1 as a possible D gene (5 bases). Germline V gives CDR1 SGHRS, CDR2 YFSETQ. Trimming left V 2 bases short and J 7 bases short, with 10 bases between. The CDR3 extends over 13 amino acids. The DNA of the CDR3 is TGCGCCAGCAGCTTACCAGGGCGGAATGAGCAGTTCTTC. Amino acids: CASSLPGRNEQFF.

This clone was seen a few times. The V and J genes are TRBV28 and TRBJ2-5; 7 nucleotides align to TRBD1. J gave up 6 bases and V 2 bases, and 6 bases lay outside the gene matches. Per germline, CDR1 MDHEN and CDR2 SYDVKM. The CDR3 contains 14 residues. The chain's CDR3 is CASSLRDSLKTQYF. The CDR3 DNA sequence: TGTGCCAGCAGTTTAAGGGACAGCTTAAAGACCCAGTACTTC.

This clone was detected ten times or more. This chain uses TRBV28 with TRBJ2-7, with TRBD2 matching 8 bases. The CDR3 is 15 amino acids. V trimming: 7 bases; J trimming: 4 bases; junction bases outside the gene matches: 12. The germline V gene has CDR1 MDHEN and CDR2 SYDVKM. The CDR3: CASTDGTSSQYEQYF. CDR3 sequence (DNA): TGTGCCAGCACGGACGGGACTAGTAGTCAGTACGAGCAGTACTTC.

The CDR3 DNA is TGTGCCAGCTCAAAACAAAACACCGGGGAGCTGTTTTTT. This translates into CASSKQNTGELFF. The V and J genes are TRBV18 and TRBJ2-2; unclear D gene. Trimming cost V 5 bases and J 2 bases, with 6 bases left between them. Germline CDR1 and CDR2: KGHSH and LQKENI. The length of the CDR3 is 13 residues.

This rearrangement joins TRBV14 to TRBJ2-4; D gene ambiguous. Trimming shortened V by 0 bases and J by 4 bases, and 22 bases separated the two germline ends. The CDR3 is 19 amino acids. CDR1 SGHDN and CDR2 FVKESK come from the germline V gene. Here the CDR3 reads CASSQDEFQTLKEKNIQYF. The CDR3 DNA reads TGTGCCAGCAGCCAAGATGAGTTCCAGACACTCAAAGAGAAAAACATTCAGTACTTC.